What follows are 32 T cell receptor beta chains derived from one specimen sequenced in a study of T cell repertoires in cytomegalovirus infection. MiXCR, applied by TCRdb to the reads, yields one record per CDR3 protein. In the table there are approximately 700,000 distinct CDR3 sequences, 35% of which are singletons. Source material: PBMCs. All receptors derive from a human donor in good health (CMV status not recorded). Some clones in this sample may be carry-over from other donors' samples.

This chain joins TRBV6-2 or TRBV6-3 and TRBJ1-1; 8 bases agree with TRBD1. Germline CDR1 MNHEY, CDR2 SVGEGT. CDR3 size: 14 residues. The trim removed 8 bases at V and 3 bases at J, leaving 8 bases unmatched. The CDR3 loop reads CASRRRTGYTEAFF. Written as DNA, the CDR3 is TGTGCCAGCCGACGAAGGACAGGGTACACTGAAGCTTTCTTT.

This clonotype was seen ten or more times. The chain recombines TRBV20-1 with TRBJ2-1; D gene uncertain. Germline CDR1 and CDR2: DFQATT and SNEGSKA (reference sequence). V dropped 0 bases and J dropped 3 bases, with 9 bases sitting between them. This CDR3 is 14 amino acids long. The CDR3 DNA follows: TGCAGTGCTAGAGATATTGGCGACTACAATGAGCAGTTCTTC. Protein product: CSARDIGDYNEQFF.

The rearrangement uses TRBV10-3 and TRBJ2-1; a weak D match, TRBD2 (5 bases). CDR1 ENHRY and CDR2 SYGVKD come from the germline V gene. CDR3 length equals 14 residues. Trimming pared 4 bases from V and 8 bases from J, leaving 15 bases between. The CDR3 DNA reads as TGTGCCATCAGTGCCTCGACGGGGTGGGATGAGCAGTTCTTC. Its protein product is CAISASTGWDEQFF.

V and J are TRBV28 and TRBJ1-2; D might be TRBD1 (6 bases). Germline values: CDR1 MDHEN, CDR2 SYDVKM. This CDR3 spans 13 amino acids. Trimming removed 0 bases at V and 6 bases at J, with 8 bases between. The CDR3 loop reads CASSLWGADGYTF. The CDR3 bases are TGTGCCAGCAGTTTATGGGGGGCGGATGGCTACACCTTC.

The sample holds a few counts of this clonotype. This chain uses TRBV28 with TRBJ2-4; 10 bases agree with TRBD1. V was clipped by 3 bases and J by 5 bases; unmatched bases: 7. Germline V lookup: CDR1 MDHEN, CDR2 SYDVKM. The CDR3 consists of 16 residues. In DNA, the CDR3 is TGTGCCAGCAGTTTCTCCCAGACAGGGGGCGAAAACATTCAGTACTTC. Translation gives CASSFSQTGGENIQYF.

This clonotype was seen ten or more times. V is TRBV6-5 and J is TRBJ1-5; D may be TRBD1 (6 bases). CDR1 and CDR2 (germline): MNHEY, SVGAGI. The CDR3 runs to 17 residues. V was trimmed by 5 bases and J by 2 bases, leaving 19 bases between them. Here the CDR3 reads CASSPAGAGGGNQPQHF. The DNA of the CDR3 is TGTGCCAGCAGTCCCGCGGGGGCAGGAGGAGGCAATCAGCCCCAGCATTTT.

This clonotype was detected a few times. This chain links TRBV12-3 or TRBV12-4 with TRBJ2-1; TRBD2 is a possible D gene (6 bases). V was cut by 6 bases and J by 7 bases, with 16 bases left in between. CDR3 size: 14 residues. CDR3 nucleotides: TGTGCCAGCAGGCGGAGCGGAGGGGAGAATGAGCAGTTCTTC. Translating it yields CASRRSGGENEQFF.

The CDR3 reads CSARDRAGHPEQYF. The CDR3 DNA reads TGCAGTGCTAGAGATAGGGCGGGACACCCCGAGCAGTACTTC. The rearrangement joins TRBV20-1 to TRBJ2-7; tentatively, D is TRBD1 or TRBD2 (6 bases each). The V end lost 0 bases, the J end lost 6 bases, and 15 bases lay between the germline ends. The CDR3 sequence is 14 residues long. Germline values: CDR1 DFQATT, CDR2 SNEGSKA (reference sequence).

This clonotype was seen more than once but under ten times. This chain connects TRBV7-2 to TRBJ2-1, with D unresolved. This CDR3 comprises 14 residues. CDR1 is SGHTA and CDR2 is FQGNSA in the germline V gene. Trimming took off 1 base at V and 6 bases at J, with 10 bases between the two ends. The CDR3 DNA reads TGTGCCAGCAGCTTAGTGTTGGAAAGCAATGAGCAGTTCTTC. Its translation is CASSLVLESNEQFF.

The DNA of the CDR3 is TGCAGCGTTCTCACCCCGGTTAGCACAGATACGCAGTATTTT. This gives the protein CSVLTPVSTDTQYF. The chain links TRBV29-1 to TRBJ2-3; the D is unclear. Germline lookup yields CDR1 SQVTM and CDR2 ANQGSEA. The CDR3 covers 14 residues. Trimming took 5 bases from V and 0 from J, leaving 12 bases between them.

This clonotype was seen a handful of times. This sequence joins TRBV25-1 and TRBJ2-2; possibly TRBD1 for D (6 bases). The CDR3 is 16 residues long. The V end was cut by 3 bases, the J end by 1 base, with 12 bases between. Germline lookup yields CDR1 MGHDK and CDR2 SYGVNS. The CDR3 sequence is CASSERLQGNTGELFF. The CDR3 region has the DNA TGTGCCAGCAGTGAGCGGCTACAGGGGAACACCGGGGAGCTGTTTTTT.

This clonotype came up a few times. V gene TRBV6-5 combines with J gene TRBJ2-1; D possibly uses TRBD1 or TRBD2 (6 bases each). This CDR3 spans 18 amino acids. With 6 bases removed from V and 0 bases from J, the gap between germline ends came to 21 bases. The germline V gene encodes CDR1 MNHEY and CDR2 SVGAGI. CDR3 loop: CASRPIPGALSSYNEQFF. The DNA of the CDR3 is TGTGCCAGCAGACCTATTCCGGGGGCACTAAGCTCCTACAATGAGCAGTTCTTC.

The chain joins TRBV28 to TRBJ1-2; possible D gene TRBD1, 6 bases. Germline values: CDR1 MDHEN, CDR2 SYDVKM. Trimming stripped 3 bases from V and 6 bases from J, with 17 bases between. The CDR3 loop spans 15 amino acids. The CDR3 protein is CASSLSGVVKDGYTF. The CDR3 bases are TGTGCCAGCAGTTTGTCAGGGGTTGTAAAAGATGGCTACACCTTC.

The chain has TRBV7-2 and TRBJ2-7; D unclear. The CDR3 contains 13 residues. The V gene's germline CDR1 is SGHTA and CDR2 FQGNSA. V was cut by 5 bases and J by 2 bases, with 10 bases left in between. The CDR3 DNA reads TGTGCCAGCAGCGTCCGGGCGCCCTACGAGCAGTACTTC. It is translated as CASSVRAPYEQYF.

This clonotype has at least ten counts. The chain carries TRBV7-2 and TRBJ2-2; D is possibly TRBD1 (5 bases). V was pared by 1 base and J by 3 bases, with 9 bases between. CDR1 SGHTA and CDR2 FQGNSA come from the germline V gene. The CDR3 length is 15 residues. CDR3 nucleotides: TGTGCCAGCAGCTTAGAGGGGTTTTACACCGGGGAGCTGTTTTTT. Translating it yields CASSLEGFYTGELFF.

The chain combines TRBV25-1 with TRBJ1-2, with TRBD1 identical over 8 bases. This CDR3 contains 14 residues. Germline V gene data show CDR1 as MGHDK and CDR2 as SYGVNS. The V and J ends lost 5 bases and 6 bases, in that order; junction bases with no gene match: 8. DNA of the CDR3: TGTGCCAGCAGTCCCTCGGACAGGGTCCATGGCTACACCTTC. This sequence encodes CASSPSDRVHGYTF.

This clonotype was counted a few times. This chain connects TRBV28 to TRBJ2-3, with 7 bases lining up with TRBD2. The germline V gene encodes CDR1 MDHEN and CDR2 SYDVKM. The trim removed 5 bases at V and 6 bases at J, leaving 17 bases unmatched. The CDR3 runs to 17 residues. The CDR3, as DNA: TGTGCCAGCAGTAGGCGGGGGAGAGTAGCAGGGAAGGATACGCAGTATTTT. It is translated as CASSRRGRVAGKDTQYF.

This clonotype occurred a few times. V and J are TRBV29-1 and TRBJ2-3; maybe TRBD1 (7 bases). Germline assignment: CDR1 SQVTM and CDR2 ANQGSEA. The V end was cut by 7 bases, the J end by 5 bases, with 16 bases between. CDR3 length: 13 residues. Written as DNA, the CDR3 is TGCAGCGCGGAGGGACAGAGGGGAGATACGCAGTATTTT. This gives the protein CSAEGQRGDTQYF.

In regard to this clonotype: A clone one base away is much larger, so this may be a read error. The V and J genes are TRBV4-1 and TRBJ2-7; D is undetermined. CDR3 size: 13 residues. The germline V gene has CDR1 MGHRA and CDR2 YSYEKL. CDR3 nucleotides: TGCGCCAGCAGCCAAGACGGCGTATACGATCAGTACTTC. Residues: CASSQDGVYDQYF.

The chain combines TRBV7-9 with TRBJ2-4; D is uncertain. V lost 5 bases and J 5 bases, leaving 10 bases between the germline ends. This CDR3 spans 13 amino acids. CDR1 and CDR2 (germline): SEHNR, FQNEAQ (reference sequence). This CDR3 is CASSPPGENIQYF. The CDR3 nucleotides read TGTGCCAGCAGCCCACCAGGCGAAAACATTCAGTACTTC.

The sample holds a few counts of this clonotype. The chain uses TRBV28 and TRBJ1-3; D gene unclear. Germline assignment: CDR1 MDHEN and CDR2 SYDVKM. The CDR3 length is 15 residues. Trimming cost V 2 bases and J 4 bases, with 12 bases left between them. The CDR3 DNA follows: TGTGCCAGCAGTTTACCCCTGTCGGGCGGAAACACCATATATTTT. This gives the protein CASSLPLSGGNTIYF. The full variable domain, with the rest looked up from reference TRBV28 and TRBJ1-3, is DVKVTQSSRYLVKRTGEKVFLECVQDMDHENMFWYRQDPGLGLRLIYFSYDVKMKEKGDIPEGYSVSREKKERFSLILESASTNQTSMYLCASSLPLSGGNTIYFGEGSWLTVV.

The table lists this clonotype with a few counts. The rearrangement uses TRBV27 and TRBJ2-1, with TRBD2 identical over 7 bases. There are 17 residues in the CDR3. The J segment lost 6 bases and the V segment lost 5 bases, leaving 16 bases of the junction unmatched. Germline CDR1 reads MNHEY; CDR2 reads SMNVEV (reference sequence). The CDR3: CASSVRTSRGVINEQFF. DNA for the CDR3: TGTGCCAGCAGTGTCAGGACTAGTCGGGGGGTAATCAATGAGCAGTTCTTC.

The chain employs TRBV15 and TRBJ2-7; D remains unclear. CDR3 length: 13 residues. The ends were cut back, 4 bases at V and 0 bases at J, with 7 bases in the middle. Looked up from germline, CDR1 is LNHNV and CDR2 is YYDKDF (reference sequence). This CDR3 reads CATSKPSSYEQYF. CDR3 in DNA: TGTGCCACCAGCAAACCGAGCTCCTACGAGCAGTACTTC.

This clonotype was seen many times. V is TRBV20-1 and J is TRBJ1-1; D remains unclear. The CDR3 length is 14 residues. With 6 bases removed from V and 1 base from J, the gap between germline ends came to 15 bases. In germline, CDR1 is DFQATT, CDR2 SNEGSKA (reference sequence). This chain's CDR3 is CSAWPGRQNTEAFF. In DNA form, the CDR3 reads TGCAGTGCCTGGCCCGGGAGACAGAACACTGAAGCTTTCTTT.

The chain is built from TRBV5-6 and TRBJ2-3; D remains unclear. Germline V gives CDR1 SGHDT, CDR2 YYEEEE. The CDR3 extends over 17 amino acids. The V and J ends lost 0 bases and 0 bases respectively, with 14 bases between them. The CDR3 region has the DNA TGTGCCAGCAGCTTGGGCTGGGGTCACACTAGCACAGATACGCAGTATTTT. It codes for CASSLGWGHTSTDTQYF.

The chain uses TRBV7-3 and TRBJ2-4; 8 nucleotides align to TRBD2. V gave up 0 bases and J gave up 3 bases; unmatched junction bases: 4. This CDR3 has 16 residues. Per germline, CDR1 SGHTA and CDR2 FQGTGA. The CDR3 is CASSLTAGGGKNIQYF. The CDR3 DNA follows: TGTGCCAGCAGCTTAACCGCCGGGGGGGGCAAAAACATTCAGTACTTC.

The table lists this clonotype with a count of one. The gene calls are TRBV4-2 and TRBJ2-7; a weak D match, TRBD1 (5 bases). CDR3 size: 14 residues. In germline, CDR1 is LGHNA, CDR2 YNFKEQ. Trimming removed 1 base at V and 3 bases at J, with 10 bases between. CDR3 bases: TGTGCCAGCAGCCAAGCTCAGGGTCTCTACGAGCAGTACTTC. Its translation: CASSQAQGLYEQYF.

In its sample, this clonotype was seen a few times. J is TRBJ2-7 and V is TRBV7-9, with D possibly TRBD1 on 6 matching bases. CDR1 is SEHNR and CDR2 is FQNEAQ in the germline V gene (reference sequence). The CDR3 length is 14 residues. The V and J ends lost 4 bases and 1 base respectively, with 11 bases between them. CDR3 residues: CASSSTGTSYEQYF. The CDR3 coding sequence is TGTGCCAGCAGCTCTACCGGGACATCCTACGAGCAGTACTTC.

This clonotype turned up a few times. V gene TRBV7-3 combines with J gene TRBJ1-1; D is ambiguous. With 2 bases removed from V and 8 bases from J, the gap between germline ends came to 12 bases. Germline values: CDR1 SGHTA, CDR2 FQGTGA. The CDR3 length is 13 residues. As DNA, the CDR3 is TGTGCCAGCAGCTTACTAAAGGGTTCGGAAGCTTTCTTT. This gives the protein CASSLLKGSEAFF.

The chain has TRBV12-3 or TRBV12-4 and TRBJ2-2; no clear D. The length of the CDR3 is 13 residues. Trimming took 7 bases from V and 4 from J, leaving 10 bases between them. CDR3 region: CASNHGLTGELFF. Written as DNA, the CDR3 is TGTGCCAGCAACCATGGGCTCACCGGGGAGCTGTTTTTT.

The genes are TRBV6-6 and TRBJ2-2; maybe TRBD1 (6 bases). CDR3 size: 17 residues. V was cut by 5 bases and J by 3 bases, with 19 bases left in between. Germline CDR1 is MNHNY and CDR2 is SVGAGI (reference sequence). As DNA, the CDR3 is TGTGCCAGCAGTCCTACGGACGGACAGACCTACACCGGGGAGCTGTTTTTT. It yields the protein CASSPTDGQTYTGELFF.

The genes are TRBV10-3 and TRBJ1-1, with D hard to call. In germline, CDR1 is ENHRY, CDR2 SYGVKD. CDR3 size: 14 residues. V was pared by 4 bases and J by 5 bases, with 14 bases between. The DNA for the CDR3 is TGTGCCATCAGTGTAGGGCGGTCCGATACTGAAGCTTTCTTT. Protein product: CAISVGRSDTEAFF.